One sample yielded the 8 T cell receptor beta chains listed below, sequenced in a study of memory CD4+ T cells and cytomegalovirus serostatus. The data were produced by immunoSEQ multiplex PCR, yet TCRdb's version contains in-frame clones alone and is incomplete. The table records 45,000 or so clones, roughly 83% of them present only once. The sort gate was single viable CD3+CD4+CD8-CD45RO+ cells for memory CD4+ T cells. The specimen was memory CD4+ T cells from blood. These receptor sequences come from an adult in good health and CMV-seronegative.

The CDR3 DNA reads TGCGCCAGCAGCCTAGCGGGAGTCACCGGGGAGCTGTTTTTT. The encoded protein is CASSLAGVTGELFF. This rearrangement joins TRBV10-2 to TRBJ2-2, with 10 bases fitting TRBD2. V dropped 6 bases and J dropped 4; count of bases not matched to a gene: 2. This CDR3 has 14 amino acids. Germline loops: CDR1 WSHSY, CDR2 SAAADI.

The CDR3: CASSYNRGPQETQYF. CDR3 sequence (DNA): TGTGCCAGCAGCTACAACAGGGGTCCTCAAGAGACCCAGTACTTC. The chain uses TRBV11-2 and TRBJ2-5, with 7 bases aligning to TRBD1. CDR1 is SGHAT, CDR2 FQNNGV, per germline. J lost 2 bases, V lost 4 bases, and 7 bases had no gene match. The CDR3 loop spans 15 amino acids.

This clone was found once. V is TRBV5-1 and J is TRBJ2-3; TRBD1 matches 8 bases. The CDR3 runs to 15 residues. The V gene end was trimmed by 3 bases and the J gene end by 3 bases; junction bases not matched to a gene: 6. Germline V gene data show CDR1 as SGHRS and CDR2 as YFSETQ. CDR3 loop: CASSSPGQATDTQYF. The CDR3 nucleotides read TGCGCCAGCAGCTCTCCGGGACAGGCAACAGATACGCAGTATTTT.

This chain links TRBV5-6 with TRBJ2-3; no clear D gene. The germline V and J ends were trimmed by 4 bases and 6 bases, with 9 bases remaining between them. Per the germline V gene, CDR1 is SGHDT and CDR2 is YYEEEE. The CDR3 length is 12 residues. The CDR3 loop reads CASSLIMDTQYF. The DNA for the CDR3 is TGTGCCAGCAGCCTTATAATGGATACGCAGTATTTT.

In regard to this clone: One end of the junction does not line up with germline, which may come from a read error. This sequence joins TRBV15 and TRBJ2-7; D gene uncertain. Germline V gene sequence: CDR1 LNHNV, CDR2 YYDKDF (reference sequence). The CDR3 runs 10 residues. The CDR3 reads CATSRVSPFF. The CDR3 bases are TGTGCCACCAGCAGAGTCAGCCCCTTTTTC.

The chain employs TRBV30 and TRBJ2-1; D is unresolved. CDR3 length: 13 amino acids. Trimming cost V 4 bases and J 4 bases, with 11 bases left between them. Germline V CDR1 and CDR2: GTSNPN, SVGIG (reference sequence). The CDR3 sequence: CAWNRAKYNEQFF. CDR3 DNA sequence: TGTGCCTGGAACCGGGCTAAATACAATGAGCAGTTCTTC.

The V and J genes are TRBV5-1 and TRBJ2-2; a possible D gene is TRBD2 (6 bases). CDR3 length: 14 amino acids. Germline CDR1 reads SGHRS; CDR2 reads YFSETQ. Trimming took 7 bases from V and 3 from J, leaving 13 bases between them. The CDR3 loop reads CASWEEGYTGELFF. The CDR3 DNA sequence: TGCGCCAGCTGGGAGGAGGGGTACACCGGGGAGCTGTTTTTT.

V and J are TRBV10-2 and TRBJ2-1, with D perhaps TRBD1 or TRBD2 (5 bases each). This CDR3 has 14 residues. V lost 3 bases to trimming and J lost 7 bases, with 13 bases between them. Germline V lookup: CDR1 WSHSY, CDR2 SAAADI. As DNA, the CDR3 is TGCGCCAGCAGTGATGTGGATTGGGGGAATGAGCAGTTCTTC. This gives the protein CASSDVDWGNEQFF.